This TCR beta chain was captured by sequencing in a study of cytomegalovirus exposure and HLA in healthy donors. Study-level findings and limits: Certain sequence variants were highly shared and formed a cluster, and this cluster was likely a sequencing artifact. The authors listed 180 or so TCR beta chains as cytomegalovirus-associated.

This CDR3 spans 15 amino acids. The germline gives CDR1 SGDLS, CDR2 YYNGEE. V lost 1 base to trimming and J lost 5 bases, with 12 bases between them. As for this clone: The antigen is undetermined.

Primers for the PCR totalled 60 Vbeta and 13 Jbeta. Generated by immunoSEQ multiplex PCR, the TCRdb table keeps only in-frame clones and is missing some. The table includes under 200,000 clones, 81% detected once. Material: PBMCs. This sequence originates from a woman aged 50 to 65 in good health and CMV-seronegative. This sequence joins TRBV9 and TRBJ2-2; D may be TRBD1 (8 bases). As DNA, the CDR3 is TGTGCCAGCAGCGTAACAGGGGGGGGAACCGGGGAGCTGTTTTTT. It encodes CASSVTGGGTGELFF. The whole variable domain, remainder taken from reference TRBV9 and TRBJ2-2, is DSGVTQTPKHLITATGQRVTLRCSPRSGDLSVYWYQQSLDQGLQFLIQYYNGEERAKGNILERFSAQQFPDLHSELNLSSLELGDSALYFCASSVTGGGTGELFFGEGSRLTVL.